This is a list of T cell receptor beta chains from one sample in a study of T cell changes during pregnancy in multiple sclerosis. Generated by immunoSEQ multiplex PCR, the TCRdb table keeps only in-frame clones and is missing some. The table includes around 130,000 clones, 90% to 95% detected once. Sequencing used peripheral blood, obtained before pregnancy. These receptor sequences come from a female donor with multiple sclerosis, enrolled in a pregnancy study. CDR3s include the opening cysteine and the closing phenylalanine or tryptophan. Each record gives: CDR3 length, D gene, J gene, V gene, clone size, CDR3 protein, CDR3 DNA. A D gene is named only where the DNA matches it firmly. Clone sizes are given selectively: once, few, many, or a class where the clone is expanded.

CDR3 length: 14; D gene: .; J gene: TRBJ1-2; V gene: TRBV19; clone size: .; CDR3 protein: CASSIRQSNYGYTF; CDR3 DNA: TGTGCCAGTAGTATTCGACAGAGTAACTATGGCTACACCTTC
CDR3 length: 14; D gene: TRBD1; J gene: TRBJ1-1; V gene: TRBV5-1; clone size: .; CDR3 protein: CASSPGQVNTEAFF; CDR3 DNA: TGCGCCAGCAGCCCGGGACAGGTGAACACTGAAGCTTTCTTT
CDR3 length: 16; D gene: TRBD1; J gene: TRBJ1-2; V gene: TRBV27; clone size: .; CDR3 protein: CASSSSTGDPNYGYTF; CDR3 DNA: TGTGCCAGCAGTTCATCAACAGGGGACCCTAACTATGGCTACACCTTC
CDR3 length: 16; D gene: .; J gene: TRBJ2-2; V gene: TRBV9; clone size: .; CDR3 protein: CASSVANRASTGELFF; CDR3 DNA: TGTGCCAGCAGCGTAGCAAACAGGGCAAGCACCGGGGAGCTGTTTTTT
CDR3 length: 16; D gene: TRBD2; J gene: TRBJ2-5; V gene: TRBV5-4; clone size: once; CDR3 protein: CASSTSSGGAAETQYF; CDR3 DNA: TGTGCCAGCAGCACCTCTAGCGGGGGGGCCGCAGAGACCCAGTACTTC
CDR3 length: 14; D gene: .; J gene: TRBJ1-6; V gene: TRBV6-1; clone size: once; CDR3 protein: CASSEVRQNSPLHF; CDR3 DNA: TGTGCCAGCAGTGAAGTTAGACAGAATTCACCCCTCCACTTT
CDR3 length: 15; D gene: TRBD1; J gene: TRBJ2-2; V gene: TRBV2; clone size: .; CDR3 protein: CASDRDRGYTGELFF; CDR3 DNA: TGTGCCAGTGACCGGGACAGGGGTTATACCGGGGAGCTGTTTTTT
CDR3 length: 13; D gene: .; J gene: TRBJ2-5; V gene: TRBV19; clone size: .; CDR3 protein: CATSDWEEETQYF; CDR3 DNA: TGTGCCACCAGTGATTGGGAGGAAGAGACCCAGTACTTC
CDR3 length: 15; D gene: .; J gene: TRBJ2-3; V gene: TRBV9; clone size: .; CDR3 protein: CASSLGSRSTDTQYF; CDR3 DNA: TGTGCCAGCAGCTTGGGGAGCAGAAGCACAGATACGCAGTATTTT
CDR3 length: 16; D gene: .; J gene: TRBJ2-5; V gene: TRBV4-1; clone size: .; CDR3 protein: CASSPEPQVRQETQYF; CDR3 DNA: TGCGCCAGCAGCCCAGAACCGCAGGTTCGCCAAGAGACCCAGTACTTC
CDR3 length: 12; D gene: .; J gene: TRBJ2-3; V gene: TRBV25-1; clone size: .; CDR3 protein: CASSQSTDTQYF; CDR3 DNA: TGTGCCAGCAGTCAGAGCACAGATACGCAGTATTTT
CDR3 length: 15; D gene: TRBD1; J gene: TRBJ1-1; V gene: TRBV5-1; clone size: .; CDR3 protein: CASSGVTGLNTEAFF; CDR3 DNA: TGCGCCAGCAGCGGGGTGACAGGGTTGAACACTGAAGCTTTCTTT
CDR3 length: 16; D gene: TRBD2; J gene: TRBJ2-5; V gene: TRBV9; clone size: .; CDR3 protein: CASSDSGWGGKETQYF; CDR3 DNA: TGTGCCAGCAGCGACTCCGGCTGGGGGGGAAAGGAGACTCAGTACTTC
CDR3 length: 13; D gene: .; J gene: TRBJ2-7; V gene: TRBV27; clone size: .; CDR3 protein: CASRAGKGYEQYF; CDR3 DNA: TGTGCCAGCAGGGCAGGGAAGGGATACGAGCAGTACTTC
CDR3 length: 13; D gene: .; J gene: TRBJ1-1; V gene: TRBV28; clone size: .; CDR3 protein: CASTSPNEAEAFF; CDR3 DNA: TGTGCCAGCACATCCCCCAATGAGGCTGAAGCTTTCTTT
CDR3 length: 15; D gene: TRBD2; J gene: TRBJ2-1; V gene: TRBV10-2; clone size: .; CDR3 protein: CASGLAGRSYNEQFF; CDR3 DNA: TGCGCCAGCGGATTAGCGGGACGGTCCTACAATGAGCAGTTCTTC
CDR3 length: 15; D gene: TRBD1; J gene: TRBJ1-2; V gene: TRBV7-8; clone size: .; CDR3 protein: CASSKGTGHIYGYTF; CDR3 DNA: TGTGCCAGCAGCAAAGGGACAGGCCACATCTATGGCTACACCTTC
CDR3 length: 13; D gene: .; J gene: TRBJ1-4; V gene: TRBV6-5; clone size: .; CDR3 protein: CASSEEGRAKLFF; CDR3 DNA: TGTGCCAGCAGTGAGGAAGGGAGGGCGAAACTGTTTTTT
CDR3 length: 15; D gene: .; J gene: TRBJ2-1; V gene: TRBV9; clone size: few; CDR3 protein: CASSGTGEVLDEQFF; CDR3 DNA: TGTGCCAGCAGCGGTACGGGGGAGGTATTAGATGAGCAGTTCTTC
CDR3 length: 14; D gene: .; J gene: TRBJ1-5; V gene: TRBV18; clone size: .; CDR3 protein: CASSPQAFGQPQHF; CDR3 DNA: TGTGCCAGCTCACCACAGGCCTTCGGGCAGCCCCAGCATTTT
CDR3 length: 15; D gene: .; J gene: TRBJ2-2; V gene: TRBV30; clone size: .; CDR3 protein: CALGGALRRTGELFF; CDR3 DNA: TGTGCCTTGGGGGGGGCTTTGCGACGCACCGGGGAGCTGTTTTTT
CDR3 length: 14; D gene: TRBD1; J gene: TRBJ1-2; V gene: TRBV6-5; clone size: once; CDR3 protein: CASRGTGDSNGYTF; CDR3 DNA: TGTGCCAGCAGGGGGACAGGGGATTCCAATGGCTACACCTTC
CDR3 length: 13; D gene: .; J gene: TRBJ2-7; V gene: TRBV7-6; clone size: .; CDR3 protein: CASSLGEQGEQYF; CDR3 DNA: TGTGCCAGCAGCTTAGGGGAACAGGGCGAGCAGTACTTC
CDR3 length: 18; D gene: TRBD1; J gene: TRBJ1-1; V gene: TRBV5-3; clone size: .; CDR3 protein: CARRWGQDELPLNTEAFF; CDR3 DNA: TGTGCCAGAAGGTGGGGACAGGATGAATTACCCCTGAACACTGAAGCTTTCTTT
CDR3 length: 16; D gene: TRBD1; J gene: TRBJ2-1; V gene: TRBV27; clone size: .; CDR3 protein: CASAPSGQVTHNEQFF; CDR3 DNA: TGTGCCAGCGCCCCCTCGGGACAGGTGACACACAATGAGCAGTTCTTC
CDR3 length: 13; D gene: TRBD2; J gene: TRBJ2-1; V gene: TRBV28; clone size: .; CDR3 protein: CASREGRNNEQFF; CDR3 DNA: TGTGCCAGTAGGGAGGGGAGAAACAATGAGCAGTTCTTC
CDR3 length: 15; D gene: .; J gene: TRBJ1-6; V gene: TRBV5-5; clone size: .; CDR3 protein: CASSFAGSQGRPLHF; CDR3 DNA: TGTGCCAGCAGCTTTGCGGGTAGCCAGGGGCGACCCCTCCACTTT
CDR3 length: 17; D gene: TRBD1; J gene: TRBJ2-7; V gene: TRBV10-3; clone size: .; CDR3 protein: CAISEKFGTGIVYEQYF; CDR3 DNA: TGTGCCATCAGTGAGAAGTTCGGGACAGGGATAGTATACGAGCAGTACTTC
CDR3 length: 14; D gene: TRBD1; J gene: TRBJ1-1; V gene: TRBV11-2; clone size: .; CDR3 protein: CASTTGTGHTEAFF; CDR3 DNA: TGTGCCAGCACAACCGGGACAGGACACACTGAAGCTTTCTTT
CDR3 length: 16; D gene: .; J gene: TRBJ2-1; V gene: TRBV10-3; clone size: .; CDR3 protein: CAISEGPSGYNNEQFF; CDR3 DNA: TGTGCCATCAGTGAGGGGCCCAGCGGGTACAACAATGAGCAGTTCTTC
CDR3 length: 14; D gene: .; J gene: TRBJ1-2; V gene: TRBV6-5; clone size: .; CDR3 protein: CASSYSRGIYGYTF; CDR3 DNA: TGTGCCAGCAGTTACTCGAGGGGGATTTATGGCTACACCTTC
CDR3 length: 14; D gene: TRBD2; J gene: TRBJ2-1; V gene: TRBV2; clone size: .; CDR3 protein: CASLAGGVYNEQFF; CDR3 DNA: TGTGCCAGCTTAGCGGGAGGCGTTTACAATGAGCAGTTCTTC
CDR3 length: 14; D gene: TRBD1; J gene: TRBJ1-2; V gene: TRBV2; clone size: .; CDR3 protein: CASRVSGGDYGYTF; CDR3 DNA: TGTGCCAGCAGGGTTTCAGGGGGTGACTATGGCTACACCTTC
CDR3 length: 14; D gene: .; J gene: TRBJ1-3; V gene: TRBV9; clone size: .; CDR3 protein: CASSPRVSGNTIYF; CDR3 DNA: TGTGCCAGCAGCCCGAGGGTCTCTGGAAACACCATATATTTT
CDR3 length: 15; D gene: TRBD1; J gene: TRBJ1-1; V gene: TRBV5-4; clone size: .; CDR3 protein: CASSTHAGGDTEAFF; CDR3 DNA: TGTGCCAGCAGTACCCACGCAGGGGGCGACACTGAAGCTTTCTTT
CDR3 length: 16; D gene: TRBD2; J gene: TRBJ2-5; V gene: TRBV7-6; clone size: .; CDR3 protein: CASSSPRGTRAETQYF; CDR3 DNA: TGTGCCAGCAGCTCTCCTCGAGGGACTAGGGCAGAGACCCAGTACTTC
CDR3 length: 12; D gene: .; J gene: TRBJ1-4; V gene: TRBV28; clone size: few; CDR3 protein: CASSQTNEKLFF; CDR3 DNA: TGTGCCAGCAGTCAAACTAATGAAAAACTGTTTTTT
CDR3 length: 13; D gene: .; J gene: TRBJ2-7; V gene: TRBV19; clone size: .; CDR3 protein: CASSIASSYEQYF; CDR3 DNA: TGTGCCAGTAGTATCGCCAGCTCCTACGAGCAGTACTTC
CDR3 length: 13; D gene: TRBD1; J gene: TRBJ2-7; V gene: TRBV2; clone size: .; CDR3 protein: CASGTGTSYEQYF; CDR3 DNA: TGTGCCAGCGGGACAGGGACCTCCTACGAGCAGTACTTC
CDR3 length: 15; D gene: TRBD2; J gene: TRBJ2-3; V gene: TRBV5-4; clone size: .; CDR3 protein: CASSQRGGFSDTQYF; CDR3 DNA: TGTGCCAGCAGCCAGCGGGGGGGATTCTCGGATACGCAGTATTTT
CDR3 length: 17; D gene: TRBD1; J gene: TRBJ2-6; V gene: TRBV7-9; clone size: .; CDR3 protein: CASSLGTGFPGANVLTF; CDR3 DNA: TGTGCCAGCAGCCTAGGGACAGGGTTCCCTGGGGCCAACGTCCTGACTTTC
CDR3 length: 13; D gene: TRBD1; J gene: TRBJ2-3; V gene: TRBV29-1; clone size: .; CDR3 protein: CSVVNRGTDTQYF; CDR3 DNA: TGCAGCGTTGTCAACAGGGGAACAGATACGCAGTATTTT
CDR3 length: 14; D gene: .; J gene: TRBJ2-1; V gene: TRBV6-5; clone size: .; CDR3 protein: CASSYIESYNEQFF; CDR3 DNA: TGTGCCAGCAGTTACATAGAATCCTACAATGAGCAGTTCTTC
CDR3 length: 15; D gene: .; J gene: TRBJ2-3; V gene: TRBV30; clone size: once; CDR3 protein: CAWSPRLVSTDTQYF; CDR3 DNA: TGTGCCTGGAGCCCCAGACTCGTCAGCACAGATACGCAGTATTTT
CDR3 length: 15; D gene: .; J gene: TRBJ1-1; V gene: TRBV6-1; clone size: .; CDR3 protein: CASRTQRLMNTEAFF; CDR3 DNA: TGTGCCAGCAGAACACAGAGATTAATGAACACTGAAGCTTTCTTT
CDR3 length: 17; D gene: TRBD2; J gene: TRBJ2-5; V gene: TRBV4-1; clone size: .; CDR3 protein: CASSQDSSGGEGETQYF; CDR3 DNA: TGCGCCAGCAGCCAAGACTCGTCCGGCGGGGAGGGTGAGACCCAGTACTTC
CDR3 length: 11; D gene: .; J gene: TRBJ1-1; V gene: TRBV29-1; clone size: .; CDR3 protein: CSVQANTEAFF; CDR3 DNA: TGCAGCGTTCAAGCTAACACTGAAGCTTTCTTT
CDR3 length: 15; D gene: .; J gene: TRBJ1-2; V gene: TRBV28; clone size: .; CDR3 protein: CASSLGARGGTGYTF; CDR3 DNA: TGTGCCAGCAGTCTGGGGGCCCGCGGGGGAACTGGCTACACCTTC
CDR3 length: 16; D gene: TRBD2; J gene: TRBJ2-5; V gene: TRBV9; clone size: .; CDR3 protein: CASSVGLAGAGETQYF; CDR3 DNA: TGTGCCAGCAGCGTAGGACTAGCGGGAGCGGGGGAGACCCAGTACTTC
CDR3 length: 15; D gene: TRBD2; J gene: TRBJ2-3; V gene: TRBV10-3; clone size: .; CDR3 protein: CAINPGLAIPDTQYF; CDR3 DNA: TGTGCCATCAATCCGGGACTAGCAATCCCAGATACGCAGTATTTT
CDR3 length: 12; D gene: .; J gene: TRBJ2-1; V gene: TRBV10-3; clone size: .; CDR3 protein: CAITGINNEQFF; CDR3 DNA: TGTGCCATCACAGGGATCAACAATGAGCAGTTCTTC
CDR3 length: 15; D gene: TRBD1; J gene: TRBJ1-1; V gene: TRBV2; clone size: .; CDR3 protein: CASSEARRGLSEAFF; CDR3 DNA: TGTGCCAGCAGTGAAGCGCGGAGGGGGCTGAGTGAAGCTTTCTTT
CDR3 length: 12; D gene: .; J gene: TRBJ2-1; V gene: TRBV30; clone size: .; CDR3 protein: CAWRTGPNEQFF; CDR3 DNA: TGTGCCTGGAGGACAGGACCCAATGAGCAGTTCTTC
CDR3 length: 15; D gene: .; J gene: TRBJ1-1; V gene: TRBV7-2; clone size: once; CDR3 protein: CASSLYTGPNTEAFF; CDR3 DNA: TGTGCCAGCAGCTTATATACAGGGCCAAACACTGAAGCTTTCTTT
CDR3 length: 15; D gene: .; J gene: TRBJ2-1; V gene: TRBV18; clone size: .; CDR3 protein: CASSRDTSSYNEQFF; CDR3 DNA: TGTGCCAGCTCCAGGGACACGAGCTCCTACAATGAGCAGTTCTTC
CDR3 length: 15; D gene: TRBD1; J gene: TRBJ2-5; V gene: TRBV7-2; clone size: .; CDR3 protein: CASSLYRGLQETQYF; CDR3 DNA: TGTGCCAGCAGCTTATACAGGGGGCTACAAGAGACCCAGTACTTC
CDR3 length: 13; D gene: TRBD1; J gene: TRBJ1-4; V gene: TRBV7-3; clone size: .; CDR3 protein: CASSLITGGQLFF; CDR3 DNA: TGTGCCAGCAGCTTAATTACAGGGGGGCAACTGTTTTTT
CDR3 length: 14; D gene: .; J gene: TRBJ2-7; V gene: TRBV28; clone size: .; CDR3 protein: CASSLSVSYYEQYF; CDR3 DNA: TGTGCCAGCAGTTTATCGGTATCCTACTACGAGCAGTACTTC
CDR3 length: 15; D gene: .; J gene: TRBJ1-5; V gene: TRBV6-1; clone size: .; CDR3 protein: CASSGQISGNQPQHF; CDR3 DNA: TGTGCCAGCAGCGGACAGATTTCAGGCAATCAGCCCCAGCATTTT